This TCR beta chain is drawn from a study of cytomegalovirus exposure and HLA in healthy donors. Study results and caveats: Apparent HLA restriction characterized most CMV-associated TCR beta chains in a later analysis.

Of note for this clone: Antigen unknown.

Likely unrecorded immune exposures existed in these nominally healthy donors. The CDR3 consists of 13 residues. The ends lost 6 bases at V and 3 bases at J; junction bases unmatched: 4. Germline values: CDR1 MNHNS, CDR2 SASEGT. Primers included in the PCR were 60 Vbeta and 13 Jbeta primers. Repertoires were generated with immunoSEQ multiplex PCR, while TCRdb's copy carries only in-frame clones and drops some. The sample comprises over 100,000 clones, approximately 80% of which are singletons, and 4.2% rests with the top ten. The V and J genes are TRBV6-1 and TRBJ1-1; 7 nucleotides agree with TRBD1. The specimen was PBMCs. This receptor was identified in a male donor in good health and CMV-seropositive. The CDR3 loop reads CASRVDRDTEAFF. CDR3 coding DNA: TGTGCCAGCAGGGTAGACAGGGACACTGAAGCTTTCTTT.